This TCR beta chain appears in the sequencing data of a study of OX40 agonist ivuxolimab in advanced cancers. The germline CDR1 and CDR2 sequences are SQVTM and ANQGSEA. The CDR3 extends over 16 amino acids. Trimming shortened V by 0 bases and J by 0 bases, and 9 bases separated the two germline ends. The data were produced by immunoSEQ multiplex PCR, yet TCRdb's version contains in-frame clones alone and is incomplete. The sample carries under 55,000 clones, approximately 80% recorded once. This clone was recorded once. The receptor comes from an adult with an advanced solid tumor such as melanoma, head and neck, liver or kidney cancer. Material: CD4+ or CD8+ T cells sorted from blood, obtained in a trial of the OX40 agonist ivuxolimab. The chain is built from TRBV29-1 and TRBJ2-6; D unclear. This chain's CDR3 is CSVEDPPSSGANVLTF. CDR3 coding DNA: TGCAGCGTTGAAGATCCCCCGAGCTCTGGGGCCAACGTCCTGACTTTC. Filled out from reference TRBV29-1 and TRBJ2-6, the complete variable domain reads SAVISQKPSRDICQRGTSLTIQCQVDSQVTMMFWYRQQPGQSLTLIATANQGSEATYESGFVIDKFPISRPNLTFSTLTVSNMSPEDSSIYLCSVEDPPSSGANVLTFGAGSRLTVL.